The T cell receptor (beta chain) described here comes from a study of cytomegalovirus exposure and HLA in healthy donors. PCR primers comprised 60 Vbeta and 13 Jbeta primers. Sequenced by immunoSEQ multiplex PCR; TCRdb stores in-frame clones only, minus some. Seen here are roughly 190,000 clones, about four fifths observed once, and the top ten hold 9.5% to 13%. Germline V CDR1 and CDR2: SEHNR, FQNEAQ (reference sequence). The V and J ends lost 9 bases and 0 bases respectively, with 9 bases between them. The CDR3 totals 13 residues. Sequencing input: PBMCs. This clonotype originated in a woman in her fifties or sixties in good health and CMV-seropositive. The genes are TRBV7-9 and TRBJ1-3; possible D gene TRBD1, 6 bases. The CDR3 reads CARGANSGNTIYF. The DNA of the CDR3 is TGTGCCAGGGGGGCCAACTCTGGAAACACCATATATTTT.